This record concerns one T cell receptor beta chain sequence. The antigen is not known. As processed by the authors: Junction-only sequences produced by ImmunoSEQ had no quality scores, so filtering differed. Measured with immunoSEQ multiplex PCR; TCRdb has only the in-frame clones, and not every one. V and J calls and clone size are those listed in that table; D and trimming were worked out from the DNA. The sample comprises around 2,100,000 clones, approximately 94% of which are singletons, and approximately 1.2% rests with the top ten. In the naive CD8 group, cells lacked CD45RO and were positively selected for CCR7, so terminally differentiated effector memory CD45RA+ cells were left out. Healthy HIV-negative adults without recent acute infections or vaccinations served as donors. This sample is drawn from a study of shared clonotypes between healthy human individuals. As for the study in general: CD4 naive and CD4 memory each took three plates per donor, while CD8 naive took two and CD8 memory one. Study-level points and caveats: Represented diversity (both genetic and exposure-history) was limited by the small number of donors.

Sequenced: naive CD8+ T cells sorted from blood. This TCR derives from a man aged 18 to 35 in good health.

The CDR3 loop reads CASSQGTSGAEPTDTQYF. The CDR3 nucleotides are TGTGCCAGCAGTCAAGGGACTAGCGGGGCCGAACCCACAGATACGCAGTATTTT. The rearrangement links TRBV27 to TRBJ2-3, with 13 bases aligning to TRBD2. Germline-derived CDR1 and CDR2 are MNHEY and SMNVEV (reference sequence). V was clipped by 5 bases and J by 2 bases; unmatched bases: 10. The CDR3 covers 18 residues.